These 9 T cell receptor beta chains share one sample of origin, sequenced in a study of T cells expressing NK-cell markers. TCRdb reworked the 5' RACE reads into one entry per CDR3 protein, no DNA. This repertoire comprises some 390,000 distinct CDR3 sequences; its ten largest clones make up around 11%. Specimen: blood T cells: a sorted CD56 or NKG2C T cell subset, CD4+ or CD8+ T cells, or bulk PBMC T cells (not recorded which). Receptors were obtained from a woman aged 45-60 years in good health.

The chain has TRBV28 and TRBJ1-3; no DNA is available, so the TRBD1 call from TCRdb remains unchecked. The CDR3 sequence is 15 residues long. The germline CDR1 and CDR2 sequences are MDHEN and SYDVKM. This CDR3 is CASSFGQGSGNTIYF. Full variable domain (remainder filled in from reference TRBV28 and TRBJ1-3): DVKVTQSSRYLVKRTGEKVFLECVQDMDHENMFWYRQDPGLGLRLIYFSYDVKMKEKGDIPEGYSVSREKKERFSLILESASTNQTSMYLCASSFGQGSGNTIYFGEGSWLTVV.

The rearrangement joins TRBV5-5 to TRBJ1-1. CDR1 and CDR2 (germline): SGHKS, YYEKEE (reference sequence). CDR3 length equals 12 residues. This CDR3 is CASSLAAAGAFF.

The chain recombines TRBV5-1 with TRBJ2-5. CDR3 length: 14 residues. CDR1 SGHRS and CDR2 YFSETQ come from the germline V gene. CDR3 protein: CASSPRRYQETQYF.

V is TRBV20-1 and J is TRBJ1-1. The CDR3 extends over 18 amino acids. Per germline, CDR1 DFQATT and CDR2 SNEGSKA (reference sequence). CDR3 in amino acids: CSARENRGTGFLNTEAFF.

The chain carries TRBV10-1 and TRBJ2-3; the D call from TCRdb, TRBD1, cannot be confirmed without DNA. The CDR3 totals 14 residues. Germline V gene lookup returns CDR1 WNHNN and CDR2 SYGVQD (reference sequence). CDR3 in amino acids: CASSPSWSPDTQYF.

V and J are TRBV27 and TRBJ1-1. Per germline, CDR1 MNHEY and CDR2 SMNVEV (reference sequence). CDR3 size: 13 residues. The CDR3 is CATGFKRNTEAFF.

V gene TRBV11-2 combines with J gene TRBJ2-3; TCRdb returns TRBD1, unconfirmable since there is no DNA. This CDR3 comprises 17 residues. Germline CDR1 SGHAT, CDR2 FQNNGV. CDR3 in amino acids: CASSLDAGSGALDTQYF.

The gene calls are TRBV20-1 and TRBJ2-3; without DNA, the TCRdb call of TRBD2 cannot be checked. The CDR3 is 17 residues long. CDR1 is DFQATT, CDR2 SNEGSKA, per germline (reference sequence). The CDR3 sequence: CSAREPSGRAGADTQYF.

This chain joins TRBV29-1 and TRBJ2-7. CDR3 length: 13 amino acids. CDR1 SQVTM and CDR2 ANQGSEA come from the germline V gene. CDR3 residues: CSAGDRSSYEQYF.